Listed below are T cell receptor beta chains from one sample, sequenced in a study of vaccination and CD4 T cells after COVID-19. Their target antigens are unknown. TCRdb fed the PCR reads into MiXCR, producing one record per CDR3 protein. The repertoire holds about 8,000 distinct CDR3 sequences, with 45% to 55% as singletons. The sequenced material came from CD4+ T cells from blood, cultured in vitro. The receptors here all came from a human donor who had recovered from COVID-19. Each CDR3 is given with its conserved first and last residue. The D gene is left open where the match is weak. Size tells how often a clone was seen (once, few, many) or the class of an expanded clone, and some rows leave it out.

DNA: TGTGCCAGCAGTGCGCCGGGACAAGTCCACGAGCAGTACTTC
CDR3: CASSAPGQVHEQYF
D: NA
V: TRBV28
J: TRBJ2-7
size: NA

DNA: TGTGCCTGGCGAGGAGGACTCGTTAGCAATCAGCCCCAGCATTTT
CDR3: CAWRGGLVSNQPQHF
D: NA
V: TRBV30
J: TRBJ1-5
size: NA

DNA: TGTGCCAGCAGAATGGGACAGATGAACACTGAAGCTTTCTTT
CDR3: CASRMGQMNTEAFF
D: TRBD1
V: TRBV6-1
J: TRBJ1-1
size: NA

DNA: TGTGCCAGCACCAACTCGAATACGCAGTATTTT
CDR3: CASTNSNTQYF
D: NA
V: TRBV6-2/TRBV6-3
J: TRBJ2-3
size: NA

DNA: TGTGCCAGCAGTACAAGACAGGGCCTCACTGAAGCTTTCTTT
CDR3: CASSTRQGLTEAFF
D: TRBD1
V: TRBV6-2/TRBV6-3
J: TRBJ1-1
size: NA

DNA: TGTGCCAGCAGCCCTACCCGGGACGGCTTCTCTGGGGCCAACGTCCTGACTTTC
CDR3: CASSPTRDGFSGANVLTF
D: NA
V: TRBV11-2
J: TRBJ2-6
size: NA

DNA: TGCAGTGCTCCTAAACTGACTAGCGGATACACAGATACGCAGTATTTT
CDR3: CSAPKLTSGYTDTQYF
D: TRBD2
V: TRBV20-1
J: TRBJ2-3
size: NA

DNA: TGCAGTGCTTACGACAACCCCTTCTCCTACGAGCAGTACTTC
CDR3: CSAYDNPFSYEQYF
D: NA
V: TRBV20-1
J: TRBJ2-7
size: NA

DNA: TGTGCCAGCAGCTTGCGAGGGAGTATCGGAGAGACCCAGTACTTC
CDR3: CASSLRGSIGETQYF
D: NA
V: TRBV7-2
J: TRBJ2-5
size: NA

DNA: TGTGCCAGCAGCCCCCTCCTAGCGTCCGGGGAGCTGTTTTTT
CDR3: CASSPLLASGELFF
D: NA
V: TRBV12-3/TRBV12-4
J: TRBJ2-2
size: NA

DNA: TGTGCCACCTCTCTCCGGCGGGAGGCTTATACAGATACGCAGTATTTT
CDR3: CATSLRREAYTDTQYF
D: TRBD2
V: TRBV15
J: TRBJ2-3
size: NA

DNA: TGTGCCAGCAGTGACGTGGGGGCGGGCACTGAAGCTTTCTTT
CDR3: CASSDVGAGTEAFF
D: NA
V: TRBV2
J: TRBJ1-1
size: few

DNA: TGCAGTGCGTCACCCCAGCCGACTAGCGTAGATACGCAGTATTTT
CDR3: CSASPQPTSVDTQYF
D: TRBD2
V: TRBV20-1
J: TRBJ2-3
size: large

DNA: TGCGCCAGCAGCTTGGTGGCGAGTGAGCAGTTCTTC
CDR3: CASSLVASEQFF
D: NA
V: TRBV5-1
J: TRBJ2-1
size: NA

DNA: TGTGCCAGCAGACTCGAGCAGGGCGGGAGCTCCTACGAGCAGTACTTC
CDR3: CASRLEQGGSSYEQYF
D: TRBD2
V: TRBV6-1
J: TRBJ2-7
size: NA

DNA: TGTGCCAGCAGCCCGAGCGGGAGGACCGAGCAGTACTTC
CDR3: CASSPSGRTEQYF
D: TRBD2
V: TRBV7-2
J: TRBJ2-7
size: NA

DNA: TGTGCCAGCAGCTTAACTCTATACCGGAACACCGGGGAGCTGTTTTTT
CDR3: CASSLTLYRNTGELFF
D: NA
V: TRBV7-9
J: TRBJ2-2
size: few

DNA: TGCGCCAGCAGCCGGGCGGACAGGGAGATCGGGGAGCTGTTTTTT
CDR3: CASSRADREIGELFF
D: TRBD1
V: TRBV5-1
J: TRBJ2-2
size: NA

DNA: TGTGCCAGCAGCTCTACACTCCAGGGGGACACTGAAGCTTTCTTT
CDR3: CASSSTLQGDTEAFF
D: TRBD1
V: TRBV7-9
J: TRBJ1-1
size: NA

DNA: TGTGCCAGCAGCCCTCCAGGTCCCACTGCGAGCACTGAAGCTTTCTTT
CDR3: CASSPPGPTASTEAFF
D: NA
V: TRBV7-9
J: TRBJ1-1
size: NA

DNA: TGTGCCAGCAGCTTAATGGGGTACACTGAAGCTTTCTTT
CDR3: CASSLMGYTEAFF
D: NA
V: TRBV5-4
J: TRBJ1-1
size: NA

DNA: TGCGCCAGCAGGCGGGACAGGGTAGATACTGAAGCTTTCTTT
CDR3: CASRRDRVDTEAFF
D: TRBD1
V: TRBV5-1
J: TRBJ1-1
size: NA

DNA: TGCAGCGTTGGACCGCTTATAGGCCCCTATGGCTACACCTTC
CDR3: CSVGPLIGPYGYTF
D: NA
V: TRBV29-1
J: TRBJ1-2
size: NA

DNA: TGTGCCAGCAGCTTAGGGTTCAATCAGCCCCAGCATTTT
CDR3: CASSLGFNQPQHF
D: NA
V: TRBV7-2
J: TRBJ1-5
size: NA

DNA: TGTGCCAGCAGCCAAAACCCGGGCTCATCGGGCTACGAGCAGTACTTC
CDR3: CASSQNPGSSGYEQYF
D: NA
V: TRBV11-2
J: TRBJ2-7
size: NA

DNA: TGTGCCAGCAGCCCCCAAGGGTCGGGCAATCAGCCCCAGCATTTT
CDR3: CASSPQGSGNQPQHF
D: NA
V: TRBV11-2
J: TRBJ1-5
size: NA

DNA: TGTGCCAGCAGCTTAGTAGCGGTTAAAGAGACCCAGTACTTC
CDR3: CASSLVAVKETQYF
D: NA
V: TRBV7-2
J: TRBJ2-5
size: NA

DNA: TGTGCCAGTAGTCCCAAAGGCGGGAGCCTACCCTACGAGCAGTACTTC
CDR3: CASSPKGGSLPYEQYF
D: TRBD2
V: TRBV19
J: TRBJ2-7
size: NA

DNA: TGCAGTGCTAGAGCCAGGGGTAGCGGATACCAAGAGACCCAGTACTTC
CDR3: CSARARGSGYQETQYF
D: NA
V: TRBV20-1
J: TRBJ2-5
size: NA

DNA: TGCAGTGCCACACCAACTGGGGGCCCCACTGAAGCTTTCTTT
CDR3: CSATPTGGPTEAFF
D: NA
V: TRBV20-1
J: TRBJ1-1
size: NA

DNA: TGTGCCAGCAGATGGACACATTCTATGAATAATTCACCCCTCCACTTT
CDR3: CASRWTHSMNNSPLHF
D: NA
V: TRBV6-1
J: TRBJ1-6
size: NA

DNA: TGTGCCAGCAGCCAAGGGGGTCGGTTAGGGGAGACCCAGTACTTC
CDR3: CASSQGGRLGETQYF
D: NA
V: TRBV4-2
J: TRBJ2-5
size: NA

DNA: TGTGCCAGTTCCCTGGGGGCCCATGGCTCCTACGAGCAGTACTTC
CDR3: CASSLGAHGSYEQYF
D: NA
V: TRBV28
J: TRBJ2-7
size: few

DNA: TGTGCCAGCAGCTTGACAGGGATGTTAGTTCGGGAGCTGTTTTTT
CDR3: CASSLTGMLVRELFF
D: NA
V: TRBV5-6
J: TRBJ2-2
size: NA

DNA: TGTGCCAGCAGTTTGGCTAGCGGGGGTAGGAAGACCCAGTACTTC
CDR3: CASSLASGGRKTQYF
D: TRBD2
V: TRBV12-3/TRBV12-4
J: TRBJ2-5
size: NA

DNA: TGTGCCAGCAGCCTTCCGGGCAGGGTAAACGAGCAGTACTTC
CDR3: CASSLPGRVNEQYF
D: NA
V: TRBV11-3
J: TRBJ2-7
size: few

DNA: TGTGCCAGCAGCAAAGGACTAGCGGGGGGCCTGAATGAGCAGTTCTTC
CDR3: CASSKGLAGGLNEQFF
D: TRBD2
V: TRBV7-3
J: TRBJ2-1
size: NA

DNA: TGTGCCAGCAGCCCTAGCGGTTTAAAGTGGGATACGCAGTATTTT
CDR3: CASSPSGLKWDTQYF
D: TRBD2
V: TRBV7-3
J: TRBJ2-3
size: NA

DNA: TGCAGTGCTAGAGTTGAGGCGGGGGCTTTTTGGGATACGCAGTATTTT
CDR3: CSARVEAGAFWDTQYF
D: NA
V: TRBV20-1
J: TRBJ2-3
size: NA

DNA: TGTGCCAGCAGCCCGGGACGGGGGTTTGGCTACACCTTC
CDR3: CASSPGRGFGYTF
D: NA
V: TRBV6-1
J: TRBJ1-2
size: medium-sized